What follows are 22 T cell receptor beta chains derived from one specimen sequenced in a study of cytomegalovirus exposure and HLA in healthy donors. It was with 60 Vbeta and 13 Jbeta primers that the PCR ran. TCRdb keeps only in-frame clones here, not all; method: immunoSEQ multiplex PCR. This listing includes 140,000 or so clones. Sequencing was carried out using PBMCs. The receptors originated from a male donor in good health and CMV-seronegative.

This chain uses TRBV2 with TRBJ1-5, with TRBD1 matching over 11 bases. Per germline, CDR1 SNHLY and CDR2 FYNNEI. V trimming: 6 bases; J trimming: 3 bases; junction bases outside the gene matches: 4. The CDR3 totals 15 residues. The CDR3, as DNA: TGTGCCAGCAGGAGGGACAGGGGGTACAATCAGCCCCAGCATTTT. Amino acids: CASRRDRGYNQPQHF.

The J gene is TRBJ2-5, the V gene TRBV7-6, with TRBD1 matching 7 bases. The CDR3 extends over 16 amino acids. The trim removed 4 bases at V and 1 base at J, leaving 9 bases unmatched. Germline V CDR1 and CDR2: SGHVS, FNYEAQ. The CDR3, as DNA: TGTGCCAGCAGCTACACCCCGACAGGGAGCCAAGAGACCCAGTACTTC. Protein: CASSYTPTGSQETQYF.

The rearrangement joins TRBV25-1 to TRBJ2-7; D not resolved. Trimming pared 2 bases from V and 3 bases from J, leaving 8 bases between. This CDR3 is built from 13 residues. Germline loops: CDR1 MGHDK, CDR2 SYGVNS. The CDR3 here is CASSESSRYEQYF. CDR3 bases: TGTGCCAGCAGTGAAAGCTCTCGCTACGAGCAGTACTTC.

This chain uses TRBV19 with TRBJ2-7, with D perhaps TRBD1 (6 bases). This CDR3 spans 14 amino acids. Trimming shortened V by 5 bases and J by 3 bases, and 14 bases separated the two germline ends. Germline CDR1 is LNHDA and CDR2 is SQIVND (reference sequence). CDR3 nucleotide sequence: TGTGCCAGTAGTGCCGGACAGTTTAGCTACGAGCAGTACTTC. Translated, it gives CASSAGQFSYEQYF.

V and J are TRBV30 and TRBJ1-5; maybe TRBD1 (6 bases). The V gene lost 2 bases and the J gene lost 0 bases, with 11 bases spanning the gap. Germline V gene lookup returns CDR1 GTSNPN and CDR2 SVGIG (reference sequence). The CDR3 has 15 residues. CDR3 residues: CAWSSGTHSNQPQHF. In DNA, the CDR3 is TGTGCCTGGAGTTCCGGGACACATAGCAATCAGCCCCAGCATTTT.

The genes are TRBV2 and TRBJ1-1; perhaps TRBD1 as D (5 bases). CDR3 length: 11 residues. Per the germline V gene, CDR1 is SNHLY and CDR2 is FYNNEI. V was trimmed by 9 bases and J by 6 bases, leaving 11 bases between them. The CDR3 spells CASHDRSEAFF. Here the CDR3 DNA reads TGTGCCAGTCATGACAGATCTGAAGCTTTCTTT.

V gene TRBV19 combines with J gene TRBJ1-1; D is perhaps TRBD1 (5 bases). Trimming shortened V by 2 bases and J by 6 bases, and 13 bases separated the two germline ends. Germline CDR1 is LNHDA and CDR2 is SQIVND (reference sequence). The CDR3 contains 14 residues. Here the CDR3 DNA reads TGTGCCAGTAGTATAAGAAGGGGTGGTCCTGAAGCTTTCTTT. It codes for CASSIRRGGPEAFF.

V usage is TRBV30 and J usage is TRBJ2-4; D possibly corresponds to TRBD1 (6 bases). The ends were cut back, 3 bases at V and 1 base at J, with 19 bases in the middle. The CDR3 has 17 residues. Germline V CDR1 and CDR2: GTSNPN, SVGIG (reference sequence). CDR3 protein: CAWSLDPKGEAKNIQYF. The CDR3 region has the DNA TGTGCCTGGAGCCTCGACCCCAAGGGGGAGGCCAAAAACATTCAGTACTTC.

V usage is TRBV15 and J usage is TRBJ1-1; D is unresolved. The V gene lost 3 bases and the J gene lost 4 bases, with 12 bases spanning the gap. The CDR3 totals 14 residues. The germline CDR1 and CDR2 sequences are LNHNV and YYDKDF (reference sequence). The CDR3 DNA reads TGTGCCACCAGCAGGGTGAGGGAAACCACTGAAGCTTTCTTT. Translation gives CATSRVRETTEAFF.

The chain carries TRBV5-6 and TRBJ1-1; D not certain. The CDR3 has 14 residues. Trimming cost V 3 bases and J 9 bases, with 18 bases left between them. Germline CDR1 is SGHDT and CDR2 is YYEEEE. The CDR3 region has the DNA TGTGCCAGCAGCTCAGTTTCGTACCGAAGAAAAGCTTTCTTT. Residues: CASSSVSYRRKAFF.

V usage is TRBV29-1 and J usage is TRBJ2-5; possibly TRBD2 for D (5 bases). V was shortened by 4 bases and J by 11 bases, with 11 bases between the two germline ends. From germline, CDR1 is SQVTM and CDR2 ANQGSEA. The CDR3 loop spans 10 amino acids. CDR3 sequence reads: CSVGGPGQYF. DNA of the CDR3: TGCAGCGTTGGAGGGCCCGGGCAGTACTTC.

As concerns this clone: The sample holds other DNA sequences that translate to the same CDR3. The chain joins TRBV5-1 to TRBJ1-1; D is perhaps TRBD1 (6 bases). The CDR3 totals 14 residues. Germline lookup yields CDR1 SGHRS and CDR2 YFSETQ. Trimming removed 0 bases from V and 0 bases from J, with 6 bases in between. CDR3 coding DNA: TGCGCCAGCAGCTTGGGACAGGTGAACACTGAAGCTTTCTTT. Translated: CASSLGQVNTEAFF. The full variable domain, its missing parts supplied by reference TRBV5-1 and TRBJ1-1, is KAGVTQTPRYLIKTRGQQVTLSCSPISGHRSVSWYQQTPGQGLQFLFEYFSETQRNKGNFPGRFSGRQFSNSRSEMNVSTLELGDSALYLCASSLGQVNTEAFFGQGTRLTVV.

J is TRBJ2-7 and V is TRBV5-1, with 10 bases aligning to TRBD1. J lost 3 bases, V lost 3 bases, and 12 bases had no gene match. The length of the CDR3 is 17 residues. Germline V gene lookup returns CDR1 SGHRS and CDR2 YFSETQ. CDR3 protein: CASSSGTGAPTFYEQYF. In DNA form, the CDR3 reads TGCGCCAGCAGCTCCGGGACAGGGGCTCCTACTTTCTACGAGCAGTACTTC.

This chain joins TRBV2 and TRBJ1-5; D remains ambiguous. This CDR3 spans 13 amino acids. The V end was cut by 8 bases, the J end by 0 bases, with 8 bases between. Germline assignment: CDR1 SNHLY and CDR2 FYNNEI. The CDR3 is CASESGSNQPQHF. CDR3 nucleotides: TGTGCCAGCGAGTCGGGTAGCAATCAGCCCCAGCATTTT.

V is TRBV2 and J is TRBJ1-5; 7 bases map to TRBD1. Per the germline V gene, CDR1 is SNHLY and CDR2 is FYNNEI. The CDR3 length is 13 residues. Losses at the gene ends were 7 bases for V and 4 bases for J; bases not matched to a gene: 4. The CDR3 is CASTLTGNQPQHF. In DNA, the CDR3 is TGTGCCAGCACCTTGACAGGGAATCAGCCCCAGCATTTT.

The rearrangement links TRBV20-1 to TRBJ2-1, with unresolved D. Germline CDR1 DFQATT, CDR2 SNEGSKA (reference sequence). V shed 3 bases and J shed 8 bases, with 8 bases lying between them. CDR3 length equals 11 residues. CDR3 sequence: CSASLRDEQFF. DNA of the CDR3: TGCAGTGCTAGTTTGCGCGATGAGCAGTTCTTC.

V is TRBV6-5 and J is TRBJ1-1, with 9 nucleotides matching TRBD1. V was pared by 5 bases and J by 10 bases, with 8 bases of the junction left unmatched. The germline V gene encodes CDR1 MNHEY and CDR2 SVGAGI. The CDR3 extends over 13 amino acids. This chain's CDR3 is CASSPRDRARAFF. The CDR3 DNA reads as TGTGCCAGCAGTCCACGGGACAGGGCAAGAGCTTTCTTT.

The J gene is TRBJ2-2, the V gene TRBV5-1, with a weak D call TRBD1 (7 bases). In germline, CDR1 is SGHRS, CDR2 YFSETQ. The CDR3 contains 16 residues. Trimming cost V 6 bases and J 0 bases, with 15 bases left between them. DNA of the CDR3: TGCGCCAGCACCAAACAGGGGAGGACGAACACCGGGGAGCTGTTTTTT. Translating it yields CASTKQGRTNTGELFF.

The gene calls are TRBV12-5 and TRBJ2-7; weak D call: TRBD2 (6 bases). There are 15 residues in the CDR3. Trimming stripped 1 base from V and 3 bases from J, with 13 bases between. Germline CDR1 and CDR2: LGHNT and FRNRAP. DNA for the CDR3: TGTGCTAGTGGTTTGGGTCGGACCGGGAGCTACGAGCAGTACTTC. Translated, it gives CASGLGRTGSYEQYF.

This chain uses TRBV4-2 with TRBJ2-5, with 8 bases matching TRBD1. The V segment lost 1 base and the J segment 6 bases; nucleotides outside the gene matches: 10. CDR1 LGHNA and CDR2 YNFKEQ come from the germline V gene. The CDR3 loop spans 16 amino acids. The DNA for the CDR3 is TGTGCCAGCAGCCAAGTTGGCTTGGACAGGGCAAAGACCCAGTACTTC. It specifies CASSQVGLDRAKTQYF.

This chain connects TRBV15 to TRBJ1-5; 8 positions match TRBD1. The CDR3 extends over 17 amino acids. CDR1 is LNHNV and CDR2 is YYDKDF in the germline V gene (reference sequence). The V gene end was trimmed by 2 bases and the J gene end by 2 bases; junction bases not matched to a gene: 8. In DNA, the CDR3 is TGTGCCACCAGCAGACTTGCAGGGGGCTCGGGCAATCAGCCCCAGCATTTT. It translates to CATSRLAGGSGNQPQHF. The full variable domain, with the rest looked up from reference TRBV15 and TRBJ1-5, is DAMVIQNPRYQVTQFGKPVTLSCSQTLNHNVMYWYQQKSSQAPKLLFHYYDKDFNNEADTPDNFQSRRPNTSFCFLDIRSPGLGDTAMYLCATSRLAGGSGNQPQHFGDGTRLSIL.

The CDR3 region has the DNA TGTGCCACCAGCATATCTACAGGGGATTATGGCTACACCTTC. Its protein product is CATSISTGDYGYTF. The gene calls are TRBV15 and TRBJ1-2; TRBD1 matches 7 bases. Germline values: CDR1 LNHNV, CDR2 YYDKDF (reference sequence). V was clipped by 4 bases and J by 5 bases; unmatched bases: 7. The CDR3 loop spans 14 amino acids.